This T cell receptor (beta chain) was observed in a study of control samples from healthy donors and cancer patients. The repertoire was sequenced with immunoSEQ multiplex PCR; TCRdb's copy has only in-frame clones and lacks some. The table has roughly 180,000 clones, 90% to 95% seen once. This sequence was found in a woman aged 60 to 75 in good health. Source material: blood.

The CDR3 bases are TGTGCCAGCAGTGAAGTTCCAGGGGGGGCGGGAGGCTACACCTTC. The encoded protein is CASSEVPGGAGGYTF. This rearrangement joins TRBV6-1 to TRBJ1-2, with 7 bases matching TRBD1. There are 15 residues in the CDR3. V was pared by 1 base and J by 8 bases, with 10 bases of the junction left unmatched. The V gene's germline CDR1 is MNHNS and CDR2 SASEGT.